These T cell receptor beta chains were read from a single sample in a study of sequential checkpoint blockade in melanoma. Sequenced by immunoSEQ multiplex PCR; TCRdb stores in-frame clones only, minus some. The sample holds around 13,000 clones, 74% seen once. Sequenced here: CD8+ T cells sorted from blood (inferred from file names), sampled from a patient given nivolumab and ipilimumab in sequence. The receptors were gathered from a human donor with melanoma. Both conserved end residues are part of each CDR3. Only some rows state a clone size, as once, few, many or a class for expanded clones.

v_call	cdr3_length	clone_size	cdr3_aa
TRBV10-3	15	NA	CAISTTGGANQPQHF
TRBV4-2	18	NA	CASSQVWGRSSTNYGYTF
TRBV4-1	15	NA	CASSPQGHLNTEAFF
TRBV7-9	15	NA	CASSLAQDNYNEQFF
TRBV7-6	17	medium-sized	CASSLVPGGTGASEAFF
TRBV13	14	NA	CASSLTGGVAEAFF
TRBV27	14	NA	CASSFSGPGIEQFF
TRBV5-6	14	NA	CASSLGDSVYEQYF
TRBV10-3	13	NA	CAIKGREMNEQFF
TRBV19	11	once	CASTGGYEQYF
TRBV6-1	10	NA	CASNRDTQYF
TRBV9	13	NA	CASSIYQGTEQYF
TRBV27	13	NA	CASSFAGNTEAFF
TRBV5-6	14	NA	CASSGPGKQETQYF
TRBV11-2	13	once	CASSLDSGNEQFF
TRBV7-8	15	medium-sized	CASSSTSGSSYEQYF
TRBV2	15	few	CASVEQGAKPRGAVF
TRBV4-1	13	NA	CASSQTQGYEQYF
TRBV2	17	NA	CASSSDLAGESTDTQYF
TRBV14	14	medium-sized	CASSPQWPYNEQFF
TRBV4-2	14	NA	CASSFPGQAYEQYF
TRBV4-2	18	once	CASSQEGFKGGRDNEQFF
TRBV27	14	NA	CASSFRDRRYEQYF
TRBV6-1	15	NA	CASSADRVYHYGYTF
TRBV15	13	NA	CATSRDRGNEQFF
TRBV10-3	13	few	CAISELAGPEQFF
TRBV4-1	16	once	CASSPPTGADYNEQFF
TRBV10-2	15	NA	CASSESRLAEETQYF
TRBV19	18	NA	CASSKLPGQGAKGTEAFF